Listed below are T cell receptor beta chains from one sample, sequenced in a study of cytomegalovirus exposure and HLA in healthy donors. The method was immunoSEQ multiplex PCR; TCRdb's version includes in-frame clones alone and lacks a portion of them. In the table there are 150,000 to 200,000 clones, more than 75% of which are singletons. The sequencing sample was made of PBMCs. These receptor sequences come from a woman younger than 35 in good health and CMV-seronegative. Both conserved end residues are part of each CDR3. The D gene is left open where the match is weak. The listing skips clone size in some rows; elsewhere it reads once, few, many or a size class.

v_call: TRBV7-6
d_call: TRBD1
clone_size: NA
j_call: TRBJ1-4
cdr3_nt: TGTGCCAGCAGCCGGACAGGGTTAAATGAAAAACTGTTTTTT
cdr3_aa: CASSRTGLNEKLFF

v_call: TRBV15
d_call: TRBD1
clone_size: once
j_call: TRBJ2-7
cdr3_nt: TGTGCCACCAGCAGCCCTCGACAGGGATGGGCCGAGCAGTACTTC
cdr3_aa: CATSSPRQGWAEQYF

v_call: TRBV14
d_call: TRBD1
clone_size: NA
j_call: TRBJ2-2
cdr3_nt: TGTGCCAGCAGACCACGGACAGGGGGCAACACCGGGGAGCTGTTTTTT
cdr3_aa: CASRPRTGGNTGELFF

v_call: TRBV5-1
d_call: NA
clone_size: NA
j_call: TRBJ1-2
cdr3_nt: TGCGCCAGCAGCTTGACACAGGGTAAATGGGGCTACACCTTC
cdr3_aa: CASSLTQGKWGYTF

v_call: TRBV7-9
d_call: TRBD1
clone_size: NA
j_call: TRBJ1-4
cdr3_nt: TGTGCCAGCAGCCTTGGGACAGGGGGGTTTGAAAAACTGTTTTTT
cdr3_aa: CASSLGTGGFEKLFF

v_call: TRBV15
d_call: TRBD2
clone_size: NA
j_call: TRBJ2-7
cdr3_nt: TGTGCCACCAGCAGAGACCTGGGGGGGGGCGAGCAGTACTTC
cdr3_aa: CATSRDLGGGEQYF

v_call: TRBV19
d_call: NA
clone_size: few
j_call: TRBJ2-1
cdr3_nt: TGTGCCAGTAGTACGGGACATCTCTACAATGAGCAGTTCTTC
cdr3_aa: CASSTGHLYNEQFF

v_call: TRBV10-3
d_call: NA
clone_size: NA
j_call: TRBJ1-2
cdr3_nt: TGTGCCATCAGTGAGTCGAATGCGGGGCAGGGACTTTGGGATGGCTACACCTTC
cdr3_aa: CAISESNAGQGLWDGYTF

v_call: TRBV4-1
d_call: TRBD2
clone_size: NA
j_call: TRBJ2-4
cdr3_nt: TGCGCCAGCAGCCAAGAGGGGACTCTAGCGGGAGAATATTACTTC
cdr3_aa: CASSQEGTLAGEYYF

v_call: TRBV18
d_call: NA
clone_size: NA
j_call: TRBJ2-7
cdr3_nt: TGTGCCAGCTCACCCAACGACCCTATCGGGGGGCGAACCTACGAGCAGTACTTC
cdr3_aa: CASSPNDPIGGRTYEQYF

v_call: TRBV7-2
d_call: NA
clone_size: NA
j_call: TRBJ2-7
cdr3_nt: TGTGCCAGCAGCACCCGGGGTTCCGAGCAGTACTTC
cdr3_aa: CASSTRGSEQYF

v_call: TRBV15
d_call: TRBD1
clone_size: NA
j_call: TRBJ1-2
cdr3_nt: TGTGCCACCTATCGACAGGGCTATGGCTACACCTTC
cdr3_aa: CATYRQGYGYTF

v_call: TRBV10-2
d_call: NA
clone_size: NA
j_call: TRBJ1-3
cdr3_nt: TGCGCCAGCAGTGATTTTGGGACAAGTTTGTCCGGAAACACCATATATTTT
cdr3_aa: CASSDFGTSLSGNTIYF

v_call: TRBV6-5
d_call: NA
clone_size: NA
j_call: TRBJ2-1
cdr3_nt: TGTGCCAGCAACACGGGTGGAGGCTCCTACAATGAGCAGTTCTTC
cdr3_aa: CASNTGGGSYNEQFF